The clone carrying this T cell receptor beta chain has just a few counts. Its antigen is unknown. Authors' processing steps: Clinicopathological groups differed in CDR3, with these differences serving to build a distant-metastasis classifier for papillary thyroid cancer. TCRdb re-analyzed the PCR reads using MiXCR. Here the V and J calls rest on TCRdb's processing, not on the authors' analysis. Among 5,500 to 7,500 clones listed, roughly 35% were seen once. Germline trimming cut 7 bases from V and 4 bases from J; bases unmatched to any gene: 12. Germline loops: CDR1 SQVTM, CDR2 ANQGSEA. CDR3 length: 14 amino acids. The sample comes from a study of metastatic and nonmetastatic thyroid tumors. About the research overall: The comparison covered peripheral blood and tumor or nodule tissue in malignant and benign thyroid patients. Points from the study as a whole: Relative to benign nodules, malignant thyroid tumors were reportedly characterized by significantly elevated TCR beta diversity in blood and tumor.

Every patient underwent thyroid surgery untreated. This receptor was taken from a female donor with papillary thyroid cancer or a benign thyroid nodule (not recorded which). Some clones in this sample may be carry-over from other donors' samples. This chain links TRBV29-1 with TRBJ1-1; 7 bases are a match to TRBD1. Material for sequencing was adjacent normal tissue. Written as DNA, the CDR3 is TGCAGCGCCCGGGGACAGCGGACTCTCACTGAAGCTTTCTTT. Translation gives CSARGQRTLTEAFF.